This is a list of T cell receptor beta chains from one sample in a study of blood T cell repertoires in COVID-19. This table comes from immunoSEQ multiplex PCR, and its TCRdb copy is limited to in-frame clones, with some not included. The top ten hold 8.5% to 10% of the sample, which has around 250,000 clones, around 83% seen once. Sample: peripheral blood. These receptors all stem from a man aged 35 to 55 with active or convalescent COVID-19. Each CDR3 is given with its conserved first and last residue. The D gene is left open where the match is weak. Part of the rows lack a size; the others show once, few, many or a class for expanded clones.

CASSPQAGGPSTGELFF	TGTGCCAGCAGCCCCCAAGCGGGGGGGCCTTCCACCGGGGAGCTGTTTTTT	once	TRBV11-3	TRBJ2-2	TRBD2
CASSEGPGQGWSEQYF	TGTGCCAGCAGCGAGGGCCCGGGACAGGGGTGGAGCGAGCAGTACTTC	NA	TRBV9	TRBJ2-7	TRBD1
CASSLQGVGTEAFF	TGTGCCAGCAGTCTTCAGGGGGTTGGCACTGAAGCTTTCTTT	NA	TRBV6-5	TRBJ1-1	TRBD1
CSVRGGRDTQYF	TGCAGCGTCCGGGGGGGTCGAGATACGCAGTATTTT	NA	TRBV29-1	TRBJ2-3	TRBD2
CASSLVSDTEAFF	TGTGCCAGCAGCTTAGTTTCCGACACTGAAGCTTTCTTT	NA	TRBV7-2	TRBJ1-1	NA
CASTDSYGYTF	TGTGCCAGCACCGACAGCTATGGCTACACCTTC	many	TRBV7-9	TRBJ1-2	NA
CASSPLAPQYF	TGTGCCAGCAGCCCATTGGCCCCCCAGTACTTC	NA	TRBV3-1/TRBV3-2	TRBJ2-5	NA
CASSYGVSGEVNEQFF	TGTGCCAGCAGTTACGGAGTTAGCGGGGAGGTCAATGAGCAGTTCTTC	NA	TRBV6-5	TRBJ2-1	TRBD2
CASRRGHLQETQYF	TGTGCCAGCAGACGCGGACACCTCCAAGAGACCCAGTACTTC	NA	TRBV6-5	TRBJ2-5	NA
CATSDWGTGNYGYTF	TGTGCCACCAGTGACTGGGGAACAGGGAACTATGGCTACACCTTC	NA	TRBV24-1	TRBJ1-2	NA
CASNRQGTSSEQFF	TGTGCCAGCAATAGACAGGGGACTTCGTCTGAGCAGTTCTTC	few	TRBV6-5	TRBJ2-1	TRBD1
CASRLDRAEKLFF	TGTGCCAGCAGGCTAGACAGGGCTGAAAAACTGTTTTTT	NA	TRBV2	TRBJ1-4	TRBD1
CASSAKGNGGLNSNQPQHF	TGTGCCAGCTCCGCAAAGGGCAACGGGGGGCTAAATAGCAATCAGCCCCAGCATTTT	NA	TRBV18	TRBJ1-5	NA
CASSLLQGPYNEQFF	TGTGCCAGCAGCCTGCTACAGGGCCCCTACAATGAGCAGTTCTTC	NA	TRBV6-5	TRBJ2-1	NA
CASSPTGTGPNEQFF	TGTGCCAGCTCACCAACCGGGACAGGGCCCAATGAGCAGTTCTTC	NA	TRBV18	TRBJ2-1	TRBD1
CASSLNGAGLGRDEQYF	TGTGCCAGCAGCTTGAACGGGGCAGGACTAGGACGAGACGAGCAGTACTTC	NA	TRBV5-6	TRBJ2-7	TRBD2
CATSREVPDSPLHF	TGTGCCACCAGCAGAGAAGTACCGGATTCACCCCTCCACTTT	NA	TRBV15	TRBJ1-6	NA
CASSPHGTSYNEQFF	TGTGCCAGCAGTCCTCATGGGACTTCCTACAATGAGCAGTTCTTC	NA	TRBV7-3	TRBJ2-1	NA
CASSESPAGGFEQYF	TGTGCCAGCAGTGAAAGCCCAGCGGGAGGATTCGAGCAGTACTTC	NA	TRBV6-1	TRBJ2-7	TRBD2
CASSSGQLASTDTQYF	TGCGCCAGCAGCTCGGGACAGTTAGCTAGCACAGATACGCAGTATTTT	NA	TRBV5-1	TRBJ2-3	TRBD1
CASSYGRQGRKNEQYF	TGTGCCAGCAGTTACGGGCGGCAGGGAAGGAAAAACGAGCAGTACTTC	NA	TRBV6-5	TRBJ2-7	NA
CASRRVGGNSGNTIYF	TGCGCCAGTCGACGGGTCGGGGGTAATTCTGGAAACACCATATATTTT	NA	TRBV5-1	TRBJ1-3	NA
CASSPTGTKAFF	TGTGCCAGCAGCCCTACAGGGACTAAAGCTTTCTTT	NA	TRBV7-9	TRBJ1-1	NA
CASSGQFNEKLFF	TGTGCCAGCAGTGGGCAGTTTAATGAAAAACTGTTTTTT	NA	TRBV27	TRBJ1-4	NA
CATSDNNSPLHF	TGTGCCACCAGTGACAATAATTCACCCCTCCACTTT	NA	TRBV24-1	TRBJ1-6	NA
CASRLELNTEAFF	TGTGCCAGCAGATTGGAGTTGAACACTGAAGCTTTCTTT	NA	TRBV7-2	TRBJ1-1	NA
CAISDPVGIQYF	TGTGCCATCAGTGACCCCGTCGGCATTCAGTACTTC	NA	TRBV10-3	TRBJ2-4	NA
CSVIFQGANSYGYTF	TGCAGCGTCATTTTCCAGGGGGCGAATAGCTATGGCTACACCTTC	NA	TRBV29-1	TRBJ1-2	TRBD1
CAWSVMGLGAFF	TGTGCCTGGAGTGTAATGGGACTGGGAGCTTTCTTT	NA	TRBV30	TRBJ1-1	NA
CATSDPDRTYGYTF	TGTGCCACCAGTGACCCGGACAGGACCTATGGCTACACCTTC	NA	TRBV24-1	TRBJ1-2	TRBD1
CASSLGGPQGEKLFF	TGCGCCAGCAGCTTGGGGGGGCCCCAGGGTGAAAAACTGTTTTTT	NA	TRBV5-1	TRBJ1-4	NA
CATRGAGGPTDTQYF	TGTGCCACCAGGGGAGCGGGGGGCCCCACAGATACGCAGTATTTT	NA	TRBV24-1	TRBJ2-3	TRBD2